The 23 T cell receptor beta chains in this list originate from one sample, sequenced in a study of human T cells and chemical hapten exposure. Each CDR3 protein is one row after TCRdb ran MiXCR on the RACE reads. The profile covers about 130,000 distinct CDR3 sequences, with approximately 9.1% appearing a single time and under 2% taken by the ten largest. Time point specified: healthy volunteer bleed at 2 weeks. The authors' total RNA extraction used unfractionated whole blood. The specimen sequenced was whole blood. These receptor sequences come from a male donor in good health. Some clones in this sample may be carry-over from other donors' samples.

This clonotype was seen only a few times. V gene TRBV13 combines with J gene TRBJ1-5; 10 bases are a match to TRBD1. The CDR3 runs to 15 residues. Trimming took 5 bases from V and 7 from J; bases not matched to a gene: 8. CDR1 is PRHDT, CDR2 FYEKMQ, per germline (reference sequence). The CDR3 protein is CASSPRGTGVQPQHF. The CDR3, as DNA: TGTGCCAGCAGCCCACGGGGGACAGGGGTACAGCCCCAGCATTTT.

This clonotype was counted between two and nine times. The chain carries TRBV11-2 and TRBJ2-7; 10 positions agree with TRBD2. V was pared by 8 bases and J by 2 bases, with 12 bases of the junction left unmatched. Germline CDR1 and CDR2: SGHAT and FQNNGV. The CDR3 length is 16 residues. The CDR3 DNA reads as TGTGCCAGCCAAGTCCGGGCTAGCGGGAGTACCTACGAGCAGTACTTC. It is translated as CASQVRASGSTYEQYF.

This clonotype was observed a few times. The gene calls are TRBV4-3 and TRBJ1-6; D call uncertain. This CDR3 is built from 20 residues. Germline V gives CDR1 LGHNA, CDR2 YSLEER. The V end was cut by 0 bases, the J end by 0 bases, with 18 bases between. This chain's CDR3 is CASSQDWIGTTSSYNSPLHF. The DNA for the CDR3 is TGCGCCAGCAGCCAAGATTGGATCGGCACCACCTCCTCCTATAATTCACCCCTCCACTTT.

In its sample, this clonotype was seen a few times. The V and J genes are TRBV20-1 and TRBJ2-7, with a weak D call TRBD2 (5 bases). V was clipped by 0 bases and J by 5 bases, with 20 bases between them. CDR3 length: 16 residues. Germline V lookup: CDR1 DFQATT, CDR2 SNEGSKA (reference sequence). The CDR3 DNA reads as TGCAGTGCTAGAGATTTGAGGGCCGTGAAGGTTAACGAGCAGTACTTC. This sequence encodes CSARDLRAVKVNEQYF.

V gene TRBV14 combines with J gene TRBJ2-2; TRBD1 agrees at 7 bases. Germline V gives CDR1 SGHDN, CDR2 FVKESK. The junction had 6 bases not matched to a gene; V was cut back by 6 bases and J by 2 bases. This CDR3 is built from 15 residues. The CDR3: CASSRDRFNTGELFF. As DNA, the CDR3 is TGTGCCAGCAGTCGGGACAGATTCAACACCGGGGAGCTGTTTTTT.

Turning to this clonotype: This may stem from a read error, because a much larger clone lies one nucleotide away. CDR3 coding DNA: TGCACCAGCAGCTCCACAGGGGCCTCGAGCACAGATACGCAGTATTTT. Its translation is CTSSSTGASSTDTQYF. V is TRBV5-1 and J is TRBJ2-3; 7 bases are a match to TRBD1. The germline V gene encodes CDR1 SGHRS and CDR2 YFSETQ. This CDR3 has 16 amino acids.

This clonotype was counted ten times or more. This rearrangement joins TRBV29-1 to TRBJ1-1, with no clear D. CDR1 is SQVTM, CDR2 ANQGSEA, per germline. The V end lost 4 bases, the J end lost 2 bases, and 2 bases lay between the germline ends. The CDR3 is 10 residues long. CDR3 in DNA: TGCAGCGTTGTTAACACTGAAGCTTTCTTT. Amino acid sequence: CSVVNTEAFF.

This clonotype was observed a few times. V and J are TRBV19 and TRBJ2-7; 8 bases agree with TRBD1. This CDR3 region has 14 residues. Losses at the gene ends were 5 bases for V and 4 bases for J; bases not matched to a gene: 7. CDR1 is LNHDA and CDR2 is SQIVND in the germline V gene (reference sequence). The CDR3 bases are TGTGCCAGTAGTCCCCGGGACAGGACTTACGAGCAGTACTTC. Protein product: CASSPRDRTYEQYF. Using reference TRBV19 and TRBJ2-7 for the parts outside the CDR3, the full variable domain is DGGITQSPKYLFRKEGQNVTLSCEQNLNHDAMYWYRQDPGQGLRLIYYSQIVNDFQKGDIAEGYSVSREKKESFPLTVTSAQKNPTAFYLCASSPRDRTYEQYFGPGTRLTVT.

A few counts support this clonotype. The chain combines TRBV28 with TRBJ1-4; 8 positions agree with TRBD1. This CDR3 spans 15 amino acids. The germline CDR1 and CDR2 sequences are MDHEN and SYDVKM. After removal of 3 bases from V and 4 bases from J, the junction contained 4 bases not matched to a gene. The CDR3 nucleotides are TGTGCCAGCAGTTTCCCCGACAGGGGTAATGAAAAACTGTTTTTT. Translated, it gives CASSFPDRGNEKLFF.

This clonotype occurred once. This may be a read error: a much more frequent sequence differs by one nucleotide. The rearrangement links TRBV20-1 to TRBJ2-7, with D possibly being TRBD1 (6 bases). Germline loops: CDR1 DFQATT, CDR2 SNEGSKA (reference sequence). The CDR3 extends over 12 amino acids. Deletions cut 3 bases from V and 7 bases from J, with 13 bases between. The CDR3 protein is CSASRGRGEQYF. Written as DNA, the CDR3 is TGCAGTGCTAGTCGGGGTAGGGGGGAGCAGTACTTC.

This chain uses TRBV5-1 with TRBJ2-5; the D is unclear. Germline lookup yields CDR1 SGHRS and CDR2 YFSETQ. This CDR3 comprises 16 residues. V lost 4 bases and J lost 0, with 16 bases in between. CDR3 DNA: TGCGCCAGCAGCCCGAAGGCGGTTCCGTACCAAGAGACCCAGTACTTC. It specifies CASSPKAVPYQETQYF.

This clonotype came up many times. This chain joins TRBV4-2 and TRBJ2-1; D is uncertain. Trimming removed 0 bases at V and 7 bases at J, with 10 bases between. This CDR3 comprises 14 residues. Looked up from germline, CDR1 is LGHNA and CDR2 is YNFKEQ. CDR3 loop: CASSQEHRPNEQFF. As DNA, the CDR3 is TGTGCCAGCAGCCAAGAACATAGACCGAATGAGCAGTTCTTC.

V is TRBV14 and J is TRBJ1-3, with D perhaps TRBD1 (5 bases). Germline CDR1 is SGHDN and CDR2 is FVKESK. This CDR3 comprises 18 residues. V lost 0 bases and J lost 3, with 18 bases in between. The CDR3 spells CASSQESPRPGRGNTIYF. CDR3 sequence (DNA): TGTGCCAGCAGCCAAGAAAGCCCCCGGCCGGGACGTGGAAACACCATATATTTT. The full variable domain, with the rest looked up from reference TRBV14 and TRBJ1-3, is EAGVTQFPSHSVIEKGQTVTLRCDPISGHDNLYWYRRVMGKEIKFLLHFVKESKQDESGMPNNRFLAERTGGTYSTLKVQPAELEDSGVYFCASSQESPRPGRGNTIYFGEGSWLTVV.

Remarks on this clonotype: Being one base from a much bigger clone, this may be a read error. The V and J genes are TRBV29-1 and TRBJ2-7; D is unclear. The CDR3 spans 13 residues. Trimming stripped 3 bases from V and 2 bases from J, with 11 bases between. The germline gives CDR1 SQVTM, CDR2 ANQGSEA. The CDR3 DNA reads TGCAGCGTTGATTCGAGAGAAACCTACGAGCAGTACTTC. Protein product: CSVDSRETYEQYF.

This clonotype was observed a handful of times. The chain joins TRBV5-5 to TRBJ2-3, with no clear D. Germline V gene sequence: CDR1 SGHKS, CDR2 YYEKEE (reference sequence). V lost 0 bases, J lost 0 bases, and 11 bases lay in between. This CDR3 has 16 residues. CDR3 region: CASSLGTVSSTDTQYF. The CDR3 DNA sequence: TGTGCCAGCAGCTTGGGGACGGTATCTAGCACAGATACGCAGTATTTT.

This clonotype was counted a few times. The chain couples TRBV12-5 to TRBJ2-7; D possibly matches TRBD1 or TRBD2 (5 bases each). The CDR3 runs to 15 residues. Trimming took off 1 base at V and 2 bases at J, with 12 bases between the two ends. CDR1 LGHNT and CDR2 FRNRAP come from the germline V gene. The DNA for the CDR3 is TGTGCTAGTGGTTTGGCTCGACAGCGGCCCTACGAGCAGTACTTC. This translates into CASGLARQRPYEQYF. The variable domain in full, completed from reference TRBV12-5 and TRBJ2-7, reads DARVTQTPRHKVTEMGQEVTMRCQPILGHNTVFWYRQTMMQGLELLAYFRNRAPLDDSGMPKDRFSAEMPDATLATLKIQPSEPRDSAVYFCASGLARQRPYEQYFGPGTRLTVT.

This clonotype showed up just a few times. The chain uses TRBV20-1 and TRBJ1-3, with no clear D. CDR3 length equals 15 residues. Trimming removed 0 bases from V and 2 bases from J, with 11 bases in between. Germline-derived CDR1 and CDR2 are DFQATT and SNEGSKA (reference sequence). The CDR3 loop reads CSARDETTPGNTIYF. CDR3 coding DNA: TGCAGTGCTAGAGATGAGACTACTCCTGGAAACACCATATATTTT.

This clonotype occurred a few times. This sequence joins TRBV18 and TRBJ2-5; D is undetermined. CDR1 KGHSH and CDR2 LQKENI come from the germline V gene. Trimming removed 4 bases from V and 2 bases from J, with 8 bases in between. This CDR3 contains 13 residues. The CDR3 sequence: CASSRPTQETQYF. Written as DNA, the CDR3 is TGTGCCAGCTCACGTCCCACACAAGAGACCCAGTACTTC.

This clonotype was seen repeatedly, ten times or more. The chain carries TRBV6-2 or TRBV6-3 and TRBJ2-2; no firm D call. The V gene's germline CDR1 is MNHEY and CDR2 SVGEGT. The CDR3 extends over 15 amino acids. The germline V and J ends were trimmed by 5 bases and 5 bases, with 15 bases remaining between them. The DNA for the CDR3 is TGTGCCAGCAGTCGGCCACGGGCGATGACCGGGGAGCTGTTTTTT. Translating gives CASSRPRAMTGELFF.

V and J are TRBV7-2 and TRBJ2-3; TRBD2 is a possible D gene (7 bases). CDR1 and CDR2 (germline): SGHTA, FQGNSA. V gave up 1 base and J gave up 3 bases, with 11 bases separating them. CDR3 length: 15 amino acids. The CDR3 loop is CASSLVAGATDTQYF. The CDR3 DNA follows: TGTGCCAGCAGCTTAGTGGCGGGGGCAACAGATACGCAGTATTTT.

This clonotype has a count of ten or more. This sequence joins TRBV4-2 and TRBJ2-3, with 8 bases matching TRBD2. V gave up 1 base and J gave up 3 bases; unmatched junction bases: 9. The V gene's germline CDR1 is LGHNA and CDR2 YNFKEQ. The CDR3 has 17 amino acids. CDR3 residues: CASSQGERGGSTDTQYF. The CDR3 DNA reads TGTGCCAGCAGCCAAGGGGAACGGGGGGGGTCGACAGATACGCAGTATTTT.

This chain connects TRBV7-2 to TRBJ2-2, with a weak D call TRBD1 (5 bases). V lost 2 bases and J 6 bases, leaving 10 bases between the germline ends. Germline V lookup: CDR1 SGHTA, CDR2 FQGNSA. CDR3 size: 14 residues. For the CDR3, the DNA is TGTGCCAGCAGCTTAATTAAAGGGGCCGGGGAGCTGTTTTTT. Its translation: CASSLIKGAGELFF.

The chain couples TRBV7-2 to TRBJ2-1; perhaps TRBD2 as D (6 bases). CDR3 length: 16 amino acids. Germline CDR1 reads SGHTA; CDR2 reads FQGNSA. Trimming removed 8 bases from V and 2 bases from J, with 19 bases in between. The CDR3 region is CASPLGPGGPYNEQFF. The CDR3 nucleotides are TGTGCCAGCCCCTTGGGGCCAGGAGGGCCCTACAATGAGCAGTTCTTC.